A selection of T cell receptor beta chains follows, all from one sample in a study of T-cell memory formation after mild COVID-19. TCRdb independently ran MiXCR on the 5' RACE reads; one entry per CDR3 protein. The sample has roughly 180,000 distinct CDR3 sequences, around 10% seen once. The material sequenced was PBMCs or a T cell subset sorted from them (not recorded which). The receptors here all came from a man aged 18 to 29 who had mild COVID-19 (a few samples of this study predate the infection). Cell type and time point are not known. Each CDR3 is given with its conserved first and last residue. Clone size is shown for a subset of rows, as once, few, many or a class of expanded clone.

j_call | clone_size | v_call | cdr3_aa
TRBJ1-5 | . | TRBV7-2 | CASRRTGGSNQPQHF
TRBJ2-1 | many | TRBV7-3 | CASSGNSYNEQFF
TRBJ2-5 | many | TRBV28 | CASSLDWETQYF
TRBJ2-1 | . | TRBV5-1 | CASRNSNEQFF
TRBJ1-1 | many | TRBV7-2 | CASRVPGQYTEAFF
TRBJ1-2 | few | TRBV5-4 | CASSLQKTTNYGYTF
TRBJ1-1 | many | TRBV5-1 | CASSLVGRDSTEAFF
TRBJ1-2 | . | TRBV6-2/TRBV6-3 | CASSSRRREKGYTF
TRBJ2-2 | few | TRBV20-1 | CSARDAAASTELFF
TRBJ2-5 | . | TRBV18 | CASSPAGARQGTQYF
TRBJ2-2 | few | TRBV5-1 | CASSLAEGSTGELFF
TRBJ1-6 | . | TRBV7-9 | CASSSPGSNSPLHF
TRBJ1-2 | . | TRBV7-2 | CASSLARRYGYTF
TRBJ2-6 | . | TRBV16 | CASSQSGANVLTF
TRBJ2-2 | . | TRBV7-9 | CASSFIRNTGELFF
TRBJ1-1 | few | TRBV6-1 | CASSDQGIENTEAFF
TRBJ1-2 | few | TRBV29-1 | CSVTRDGNNYGYTF
TRBJ2-5 | few | TRBV28 | CASSTARVVETQYF
TRBJ2-1 | . | TRBV4-1 | CASSQVPAGGYNEQFF
TRBJ2-7 | many | TRBV12-3/TRBV12-4 | CASSLEGWEQYF
TRBJ1-1 | . | TRBV18 | CASSLWDRENTEAFF
TRBJ2-5 | few | TRBV10-3 | CAIRGQVKETQYF
TRBJ2-1 | . | TRBV18 | CASSPPIVGVQEQFF